The present entry profiles one TCR beta chain with its context. Its antigen is currently unknown. Germline V gene lookup returns CDR1 MNHEY and CDR2 SMNVEV (reference sequence). This CDR3 comprises 13 residues. Trimming left V 3 bases short and J 8 bases short, with 13 bases between. In the PCR, 60 Vbeta and 13 Jbeta primers were used. Profiling relied on immunoSEQ multiplex PCR, and the TCRdb table lists in-frame clones only, not all of them. This sample has around 190,000 clones, with more than 75% found just once. The data derive from a study of cytomegalovirus exposure and HLA in healthy donors. Study conclusions and caveats: It was assumed in the presence/absence analyses that sequencing depth was roughly uniform across donors.

Sequenced sample: PBMCs. This TCR came from a woman in her forties or fifties in good health and CMV-seronegative. This sequence joins TRBV27 and TRBJ1-1, with no clear D. The CDR3 sequence: CASSLAEGSEAFF. DNA of the CDR3: TGTGCCAGCAGTTTGGCAGAGGGCAGCGAAGCTTTCTTT.